What follows are 12 T cell receptor beta chains derived from one specimen sequenced in a study of identical twins. TCRdb reprocessed the 5' RACE reads with MiXCR, giving one entry per CDR3 protein. The sample holds some 710,000 distinct CDR3 sequences, less than 7% seen once. The sequenced sample was naive T cells sorted from blood. These receptors were taken from a young man in good health.

In this sample, this clonotype turned up many times. The chain employs TRBV9 and TRBJ1-2, with a possible D match to TRBD1 (5 bases). Trimming cost V 7 bases and J 2 bases, with 21 bases left between them. There are 16 residues in the CDR3. The germline V gene has CDR1 SGDLS and CDR2 YYNGEE. The DNA for the CDR3 is TGTGCCAGCTCCCGCCCGGGGCAGCCCTCCAACTATGGCTACACCTTC. This gives the protein CASSRPGQPSNYGYTF.

The chain is built from TRBV6-6 and TRBJ2-3; D is unclear. This CDR3 is built from 13 residues. The germline V gene encodes CDR1 MNHNY and CDR2 SVGAGI (reference sequence). V gave up 4 bases and J gave up 5 bases, with 10 bases separating them. The CDR3 spells CASSSYIGDTQYF. CDR3 nucleotides: TGTGCCAGCAGTTCCTACATAGGAGATACGCAGTATTTT.

This clonotype was picked up a small number of times. The rearrangement links TRBV29-1 to TRBJ2-3; D could derive from TRBD1 or TRBD2 (5 bases each). The CDR3 is 13 amino acids. Germline CDR1 is SQVTM and CDR2 is ANQGSEA. The V end was cut by 5 bases, the J end by 6 bases, with 15 bases between. CDR3 nucleotide sequence: TGCAGCGTTCATGGGGGATTCACCGATACGCAGTATTTT. It encodes CSVHGGFTDTQYF.

This clonotype showed up many times. This chain uses TRBV6-9 with TRBJ2-2, with 8 bases aligning to TRBD1. Germline CDR1 is MNHGY and CDR2 is SVAAGI. The CDR3 extends over 16 amino acids. V gave up 4 bases and J gave up 1 base; unmatched junction bases: 5. The CDR3 loop reads CASSSWDRRNTGELFF. In nucleotides, the CDR3 is TGTGCCAGCAGTTCCTGGGACAGGCGGAACACCGGGGAGCTGTTTTTT.

This clonotype showed up many times. The chain carries TRBV7-2 and TRBJ2-2; 9 positions match TRBD2. Trimming took 6 bases from V and 2 from J; bases not matched to a gene: 7. Germline V CDR1 and CDR2: SGHTA, FQGNSA. The CDR3 spans 16 residues. CDR3 DNA sequence: TGTGCCAGCAGGAATAGCGGGAGCGGTAACACCGGGGAGCTGTTTTTT. Amino acids: CASRNSGSGNTGELFF.

This clonotype was counted between two and nine times. This rearrangement joins TRBV12-3 or TRBV12-4 to TRBJ1-2, with TRBD1 matching over 7 bases. The CDR3 has 13 residues. Trimming removed 6 bases from V and 8 bases from J; junction bases left unmatched: 9. CDR3 sequence: CASSSETGLGYTF. For the CDR3, the DNA is TGTGCCAGCAGCTCCGAGACAGGGTTAGGCTACACCTTC.

This clonotype occurred many times. The chain combines TRBV10-3 with TRBJ1-1; D is possibly TRBD1 (5 bases). V lost 2 bases and J lost 0, with 10 bases in between. CDR1 ENHRY and CDR2 SYGVKD come from the germline V gene. The CDR3 totals 15 residues. The CDR3 nucleotides are TGTGCCATCAGTGAGGACCCAGGGATGAACACTGAAGCTTTCTTT. Protein: CAISEDPGMNTEAFF.

Only a few counts were recorded for this clonotype. The chain carries TRBV4-1 and TRBJ2-2; the D is unclear. This CDR3 comprises 15 residues. Germline CDR1 is MGHRA and CDR2 is YSYEKL. Trimming removed 0 bases at V and 6 bases at J, with 11 bases between. CDR3 in amino acids: CASSQDHLVSGELFF. The DNA for the CDR3 is TGCGCCAGCAGCCAAGATCACCTAGTCTCCGGGGAGCTGTTTTTT.

The gene calls are TRBV20-1 and TRBJ2-7, with D tentatively TRBD1 (6 bases). Per the germline V gene, CDR1 is DFQATT and CDR2 is SNEGSKA (reference sequence). V dropped 4 bases and J dropped 5 bases, with 12 bases sitting between them. This CDR3 has 12 residues. In nucleotides, the CDR3 is TGCAGTGCTAAAACAGGGATCCACGAGCAGTACTTC. Translating it yields CSAKTGIHEQYF.

The rearrangement uses TRBV10-3 and TRBJ2-5, with D perhaps matching TRBD1 (6 bases). V lost 6 bases and J 5 bases, leaving 22 bases between the germline ends. The germline V gene encodes CDR1 ENHRY and CDR2 SYGVKD. The CDR3 length is 16 residues. The CDR3 loop is CAISEQGTRNGETQYF. CDR3 sequence (DNA): TGTGCCATCAGCGAACAAGGGACAAGAAATGGGGAGACCCAGTACTTC.

Many counts were recorded for this clonotype. The chain recombines TRBV6-1 with TRBJ2-1; D might be TRBD2 (6 bases). The V and J ends lost 7 bases and 1 base respectively, with 14 bases between them. Per the germline V gene, CDR1 is MNHNS and CDR2 is SASEGT. This CDR3 has 15 residues. CDR3 region: CASTTGTPSYNEQFF. CDR3 coding DNA: TGTGCCAGCACGACCGGGACTCCTTCCTACAATGAGCAGTTCTTC.

This clonotype appeared many times. The V gene is TRBV29-1, the J gene TRBJ2-1; unclear D gene. The CDR3 spans 13 residues. V was clipped by 3 bases and J by 6 bases, with 12 bases between them. Germline V gene sequence: CDR1 SQVTM, CDR2 ANQGSEA. The CDR3 region is CSVDSPFFNEQFF. The DNA of the CDR3 is TGCAGCGTTGATAGCCCATTTTTCAATGAGCAGTTCTTC.